The clone carrying this T cell receptor (beta chain) was seen a few times. Its cognate antigen is unknown. This entry is derived from a study of CD8 T cells in ankylosing spondylitis. Study-wide results and limits: It appeared that ankylosing spondylitis blood was characterized by a TCR beta motif of under ten highly homologous variants.

MiXCR, run by TCRdb on the 5' RACE reads, gives a single entry per CDR3 protein. Seen here are a few hundred thousand distinct CDR3 sequences, about 18% observed once, and the top ten hold under 45%. The CDR3 contains 14 residues. After removal of 3 bases from V and 9 bases from J, the junction contained 8 bases not matched to a gene. Germline V lookup: CDR1 MDHEN, CDR2 SYDVKM. This chain connects TRBV28 to TRBJ2-1; 7 nucleotides line up with TRBD1. Material: blood, either unsorted or a sorted T cell fraction (not recorded which). The sequence derives from a male donor with ankylosing spondylitis. As DNA, the CDR3 is TGTGCCAGCAGTTTCCGGGACAGAGCTATTGAGCAGTTCTTC. As protein: CASSFRDRAIEQFF.